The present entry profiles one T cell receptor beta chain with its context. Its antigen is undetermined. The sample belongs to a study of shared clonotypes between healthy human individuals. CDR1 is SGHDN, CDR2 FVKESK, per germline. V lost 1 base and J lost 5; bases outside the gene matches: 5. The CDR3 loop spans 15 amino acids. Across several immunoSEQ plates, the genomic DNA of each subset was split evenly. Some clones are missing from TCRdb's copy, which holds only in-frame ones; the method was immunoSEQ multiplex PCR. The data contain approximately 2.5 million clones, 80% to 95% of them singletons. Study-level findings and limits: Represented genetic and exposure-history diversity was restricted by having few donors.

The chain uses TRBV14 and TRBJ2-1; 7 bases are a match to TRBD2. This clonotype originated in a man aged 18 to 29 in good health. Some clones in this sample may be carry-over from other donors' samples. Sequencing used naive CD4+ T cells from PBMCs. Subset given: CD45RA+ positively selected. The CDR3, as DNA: TGTGCCAGCAGCCAAGGCGCTAGCGGACACAATGAGCAGTTCTTC. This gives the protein CASSQGASGHNEQFF.